This T cell receptor beta chain derives from a study of Ad26.COV2.S vaccination and SARS-CoV-2 variants. Study findings and constraints: Spike-specific TCR breadth was greater after Ad26.COV2.S than placebo.

The method was immunoSEQ multiplex PCR; TCRdb's version includes in-frame clones alone and lacks a portion of them. Of some 250,000 clones in the sample, 88% were seen once. Treatment described: around 19 received Ad26.COV2.S at low or high dose, single or two shots; five or six received placebo; per-sample allocation not given. Sample collection was performed on day 63 after the first vaccine or placebo injection. The administered vaccine (an Ad26 vector) expressed Wuhan-strain SARS-CoV-2 spike. This clone appeared a few times. Its antigen is not known. Sequencing was performed on peripheral blood, taken in a trial of Ad26.COV2.S vaccine versus placebo. This sequence originates from a person between 18 and 60 years old who received the Ad26.COV2.S COVID-19 vaccine or a placebo.

The CDR3 loop reads CASSFRGGEAFF. In nucleotides, the CDR3 is TGTGCCAGCAGTTTCAGGGGTGGTGAAGCTTTCTTT. The chain carries TRBV27 and TRBJ1-1; possibly TRBD1 for D (6 bases). Trimming pared 3 bases from V and 7 bases from J, leaving 9 bases between. In germline, CDR1 is MNHEY, CDR2 SMNVEV (reference sequence). The CDR3 extends over 12 amino acids.